The 9 T cell receptor beta chains below were found in one sample sequenced in a study of response to subunit inactivated influenza vaccine. TCRdb re-called the RT-PCR reads with MiXCR, one entry per CDR3 protein. The table records roughly 540,000 distinct CDR3 sequences, around 25% of them present only once. These data were likewise used in another study, on T cells expressing NK-cell markers. From that paper: The authors made TCR beta cDNA libraries by 5'RACE template switching. This switching added a universal primer site and UMIs.

The sample in question was CD4+ T cells sorted from PBMCs, obtained roughly 13 days after vaccination. All receptors come from a man aged 50 to 60 who received an inactivated influenza vaccine.

This clonotype was observed a few times. The chain is built from TRBV30 and TRBJ1-6; D gene ambiguous. The ends were cut back, 3 bases at V and 12 bases at J, with 12 bases in the middle. The CDR3 contains 12 residues. Germline-derived CDR1 and CDR2 are GTSNPN and SVGIG (reference sequence). The CDR3 loop is CAWSRVVEPLHF. DNA for the CDR3: TGTGCCTGGAGCCGGGTAGTCGAACCCCTCCACTTT.

V gene TRBV2 combines with J gene TRBJ2-3; the D call may be TRBD1 or TRBD2 (7 bases each). V dropped 7 bases and J dropped 4 bases, with 18 bases sitting between them. Germline V gene data show CDR1 as SNHLY and CDR2 as FYNNEI. This CDR3 contains 15 residues. This chain's CDR3 is CASTARGGGSDTQYF. The CDR3 DNA follows: TGTGCCAGCACTGCCAGGGGGGGAGGGTCAGATACGCAGTATTTT.

The chain recombines TRBV20-1 with TRBJ1-4; D is perhaps TRBD1 (5 bases). Germline-derived CDR1 and CDR2 are DFQATT and SNEGSKA (reference sequence). The CDR3 length is 16 residues. Trimming left V 0 bases short and J 0 bases short, with 11 bases between. DNA for the CDR3: TGCAGTGCTAGAGAGTTTGGGACTTCAACTAATGAAAAACTGTTTTTT. Residues: CSAREFGTSTNEKLFF.

V gene TRBV4-1 combines with J gene TRBJ2-5; 9 positions match TRBD2. The length of the CDR3 is 16 residues. Per germline, CDR1 MGHRA and CDR2 YSYEKL. V shed 0 bases, J shed 5 bases, and the junction held 7 bases outside the gene matches. CDR3 in DNA: TGCGCCAGCAGCCAAGATTTCGGGACTAGCATGGAGACCCAGTACTTC. Amino acid sequence: CASSQDFGTSMETQYF.

This clonotype was picked up a small number of times. The rearrangement uses TRBV29-1 and TRBJ2-5, with D unresolved. V was trimmed by 4 bases and J by 3 bases, leaving 6 bases between them. Germline assignment: CDR1 SQVTM and CDR2 ANQGSEA. CDR3 length equals 11 residues. The CDR3: CSVAPEETQYF. The CDR3 DNA follows: TGCAGCGTTGCACCTGAAGAGACCCAGTACTTC. Full variable domain (outside the CDR3, taken from reference TRBV29-1 and TRBJ2-5): SAVISQKPSRDICQRGTSLTIQCQVDSQVTMMFWYRQQPGQSLTLIATANQGSEATYESGFVIDKFPISRPNLTFSTLTVSNMSPEDSSIYLCSVAPEETQYFGPGTRLLVL.

The CDR3 DNA follows: TGCAGTGCTAAAAACCTAGGGACTAGCGGGAGGAGCTCCTACAATGAGCAGTTCTTC. Protein product: CSAKNLGTSGRSSYNEQFF. V and J are TRBV20-1 and TRBJ2-1, with TRBD2 matching over 15 bases. Trimming at V came to 4 bases and at J to 0 bases, leaving 10 bases not matched to a gene. Germline values: CDR1 DFQATT, CDR2 SNEGSKA (reference sequence). The CDR3 extends over 19 amino acids.

This rearrangement joins TRBV6-1 to TRBJ1-1; 8 bases agree with TRBD1. With V trimmed by 4 bases and J by 5 bases, 9 bases remained unmatched. CDR1 MNHNS and CDR2 SASEGT come from the germline V gene. The CDR3 is made up of 15 amino acids. The CDR3 DNA follows: TGTGCCAGCAGTGCTCTAAGACAGGGGAGTACTGAAGCTTTCTTT. As protein: CASSALRQGSTEAFF.

The gene calls are TRBV28 and TRBJ1-1, with D hard to call. The CDR3 is made up of 15 amino acids. V lost 5 bases, J lost 1 base, and 14 bases lay in between. Per the germline V gene, CDR1 is MDHEN and CDR2 is SYDVKM. The DNA for the CDR3 is TGTGCCAGCAGTCCTCTAGTCCGGCAGAACACTGAAGCTTTCTTT. Translated, it gives CASSPLVRQNTEAFF. Together with reference TRBV28 and TRBJ1-1, the CDR3 gives the full variable domain: DVKVTQSSRYLVKRTGEKVFLECVQDMDHENMFWYRQDPGLGLRLIYFSYDVKMKEKGDIPEGYSVSREKKERFSLILESASTNQTSMYLCASSPLVRQNTEAFFGQGTRLTVV.

The gene calls are TRBV5-6 and TRBJ1-1; no clear D gene. The CDR3 extends over 14 amino acids. Germline V gene lookup returns CDR1 SGHDT and CDR2 YYEEEE. V was cut by 6 bases and J by 6 bases, with 18 bases left in between. The CDR3 loop reads CASTSPLESSEAFF. The DNA for the CDR3 is TGTGCCAGCACCAGCCCCCTGGAGAGCTCTGAAGCTTTCTTT.